The subject of this entry is one T cell receptor (beta chain). The antigen is undetermined. TCRdb redid the calling of the RT-PCR reads with MiXCR, one entry per CDR3 protein. The sample lists 550,000 to 800,000 distinct CDR3 sequences; over 11% were seen once. The CDR3 has 14 amino acids. The ends were cut back, 2 bases at V and 3 bases at J, with 11 bases in the middle. This sample was included in a study of response to subunit inactivated influenza vaccine. Regarding the study as a whole: It was the authors' suggestion that each seasonal influenza vaccination recruits few new T cells.

The sample here was PBMCs from blood, taken approximately 15 days before vaccination. The chain uses TRBV12-3 or TRBV12-4 and TRBJ2-7; a possible D gene is TRBD1 (5 bases). The sequence derives from a man aged 45-60 years who received an inactivated influenza vaccine. The CDR3 loop is CASSLYGASYEQYF. CDR3 sequence (DNA): TGTGCCAGCAGTTTATATGGGGCTAGCTACGAGCAGTACTTC.